The rows below give T cell receptor beta chains drawn from one sample of a study of vaccination effects on CD4 cells after COVID-19. The data were produced by immunoSEQ multiplex PCR, yet TCRdb's version contains in-frame clones alone and is incomplete. The data contain about 22,000 clones, 60% to 75% of them singletons. For these TCRs, the target antigens are not known. Sequenced here: CD4+ T cells from PBMCs cultured with HCoV-NL63 spike peptides, sampled after COVID-19 vaccination. These receptors all come from a human donor who received a COVID-19 vaccine. CDR3s include the opening cysteine and the closing phenylalanine or tryptophan. Each record gives: clone size, V gene, CDR3 length, D gene, J gene, CDR3 protein, CDR3 DNA. A D gene is named only where the DNA matches it firmly. Clone size is not always given. Where it is, it says once, few, many or a class for expanded clones.

>.|TRBV9|13|TRBD1|TRBJ1-1
CASSVETGTEAFF
TGTGCCAGCAGCGTAGAGACAGGGACTGAAGCTTTCTTT
>few|TRBV30|13|.|TRBJ1-1
CASSTGLNTEAFF
TGTGCCTCGTCAACAGGGTTGAACACTGAAGCTTTCTTT
>.|TRBV5-1|11|.|TRBJ2-1
CASSLVGEQFF
TGCGCCAGCAGCTTGGTTGGTGAGCAGTTCTTC
>.|TRBV27|12|.|TRBJ2-7
CASRGDSYEQYF
TGTGCCAGTCGGGGAGACTCCTACGAGCAGTACTTC
>.|TRBV2|13|.|TRBJ1-1
CASRPLANTEAFF
TGTGCCAGCAGACCCCTGGCGAACACTGAAGCTTTCTTT
>once|TRBV12-3/TRBV12-4|13|.|TRBJ1-1
CASRSDTNTEAFF
TGTGCCAGCAGATCGGACACAAACACTGAAGCTTTCTTT
>.|TRBV6-2/TRBV6-3|15|TRBD2|TRBJ2-2
CASSFSGGATGELFF
TGTGCCAGCAGTTTTAGCGGGGGGGCCACCGGGGAGCTGTTTTTT
>.|TRBV16|14|.|TRBJ2-3
CASGHERSTDTQYF
TGTGCCAGCGGCCACGAGCGGAGCACAGATACGCAGTATTTT
>.|TRBV30|16|TRBD2|TRBJ2-5
CAWGRTSGGAGETQYF
TGTGCCTGGGGAAGAACTAGCGGGGGGGCCGGAGAGACCCAGTACTTC
>.|TRBV6-4|10|.|TRBJ2-7
CASIGYEQYF
TGTGCCAGCATTGGCTACGAGCAGTACTTC
>.|TRBV6-2/TRBV6-3|20|TRBD1|TRBJ2-6
CASSIYRGRLQGSGANVLTF
TGTGCCAGCAGCATATACAGGGGGCGACTCCAGGGCTCTGGGGCCAACGTCCTGACTTTC
>.|TRBV11-3|14|.|TRBJ1-1
CASSLNQGGTEAFF
TGTGCCAGCAGCTTAAATCAGGGAGGAACTGAAGCTTTCTTT
>once|TRBV2|16|TRBD1|TRBJ2-2
CASSVTGGGNTGELFF
TGTGCCAGCAGCGTGACAGGGGGGGGGAACACCGGGGAGCTGTTTTTT
>.|TRBV3-1/TRBV3-2|14|TRBD2|TRBJ2-1
CASSQSASGYEQFF
TGTGCCAGCAGCCAATCCGCTAGCGGTTATGAGCAGTTCTTC
>.|TRBV5-1|15|.|TRBJ2-1
CASSSGGSSYNEQFF
TGCGCCAGCAGTTCTGGGGGTAGCTCCTACAATGAGCAGTTCTTC